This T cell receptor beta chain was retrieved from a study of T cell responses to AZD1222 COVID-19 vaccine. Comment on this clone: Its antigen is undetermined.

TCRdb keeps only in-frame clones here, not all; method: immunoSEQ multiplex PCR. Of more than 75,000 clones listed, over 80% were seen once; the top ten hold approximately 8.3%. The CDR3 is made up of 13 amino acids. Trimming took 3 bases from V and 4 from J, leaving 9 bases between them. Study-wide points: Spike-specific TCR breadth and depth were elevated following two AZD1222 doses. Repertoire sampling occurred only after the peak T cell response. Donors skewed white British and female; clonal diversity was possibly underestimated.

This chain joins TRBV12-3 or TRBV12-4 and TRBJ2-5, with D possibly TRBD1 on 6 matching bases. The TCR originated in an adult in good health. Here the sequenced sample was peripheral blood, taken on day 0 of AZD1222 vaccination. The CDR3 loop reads CASSFGQLETQYF. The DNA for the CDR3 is TGTGCCAGCAGTTTCGGACAGCTAGAGACCCAGTACTTC.